This TCR beta chain was recovered during a study of graft-versus-host responses after intestinal transplantation. Study-level background: Recipients had multivisceral, liver-intestinal, or isolated intestinal transplants.

Some clones are missing from TCRdb's copy, which holds only in-frame ones; the method was immunoSEQ multiplex PCR. The data hold 70,000 to 100,000 clones, with approximately 88% observed a single time. Germline CDR1 and CDR2: SGDLS and YYNGEE. V shed 3 bases, J shed 5 bases, and the junction held 16 bases outside the gene matches. This CDR3 comprises 18 residues. About this clone itself: What it recognizes is unknown.

Points from the study as a whole: There was an association between peak levels of circulating GvH clones and early post-transplant HvG declines.

This TCR was sampled from a human donor who received an intestinal transplant. The sequenced sample was unstimulated CD4+ T cells sorted from spleen or lymph node cells, obtained before intestinal transplant. J is TRBJ2-5 and V is TRBV9, with TRBD2 matching over 10 bases. The CDR3 region has the DNA TGTGCCAGCAGCGCCCCGCCCAAAACTAGCGGGGTTGGCGAGACCCAGTACTTC. Translation: CASSAPPKTSGVGETQYF.